These 16 T cell receptor beta chains were all obtained from the same sample, sequenced in a study of T cells after yellow fever vaccination. TCRdb passed the 5' RACE reads through MiXCR, listing each CDR3 protein once. Among approximately 250,000 distinct CDR3 sequences, approximately 5.2% were seen once, and the ten largest hold less than 3.5%. This sample comprised CD4+ T cells sorted from PBMCs, obtained on the day of the yellow fever booster vaccination. Receptor source: a man aged 18 to 35 who received the YFV17D yellow fever vaccine.

The J gene is TRBJ1-1, the V gene TRBV7-9; no reliable D call. The V gene lost 6 bases and the J gene lost 5 bases, with 13 bases spanning the gap. Germline CDR1 is SEHNR and CDR2 is FQNEAQ (reference sequence). This CDR3 spans 13 amino acids. The DNA of the CDR3 is TGTGCCAGCAGGTCTCGGGCGGGGACTGAAGCTTTCTTT. It encodes CASRSRAGTEAFF.

The rearrangement joins TRBV5-4 to TRBJ1-6; 8 nucleotides align to TRBD1. V shed 0 bases, J shed 4 bases, and the junction held 15 bases outside the gene matches. The length of the CDR3 is 20 residues. The germline CDR1 and CDR2 sequences are SGHNT and YYREEE (reference sequence). The CDR3 is CASSLVAGGLSIGYNSPLHF. CDR3 coding DNA: TGTGCCAGCAGCTTGGTGGCAGGGGGCCTTTCGATTGGGTATAATTCACCCCTCCACTTT.

This clonotype appeared many times. This chain links TRBV5-6 with TRBJ2-6; D unresolved. Germline V gene data show CDR1 as SGHDT and CDR2 as YYEEEE. The V and J ends lost 3 bases and 1 base respectively, with 5 bases between them. The CDR3 totals 14 residues. CDR3 coding DNA: TGTGCCAGCAGCTCCCAATCTGGGGCCAACGTCCTGACTTTC. This gives the protein CASSSQSGANVLTF.

This clonotype was seen at least ten times. The gene calls are TRBV20-1 and TRBJ1-2; TRBD1 agrees at 8 bases. Germline V lookup: CDR1 DFQATT, CDR2 SNEGSKA (reference sequence). The V and J ends lost 5 bases and 7 bases, in that order; junction bases with no gene match: 9. CDR3 length equals 13 residues. DNA for the CDR3: TGCAGTGCTTCCACAGGGGGGGGCCGTGGCTACACCTTC. Its protein is CSASTGGGRGYTF.

This rearrangement joins TRBV20-1 to TRBJ1-2, with D possibly being TRBD1 (6 bases). The length of the CDR3 is 13 residues. The germline CDR1 and CDR2 sequences are DFQATT and SNEGSKA (reference sequence). V was pared by 6 bases and J by 8 bases, with 19 bases between. CDR3 bases: TGCAGTGCCCCCGGTTCAGGGGCGGAGGGCTACACCTTC. This encodes CSAPGSGAEGYTF.

V gene TRBV5-1 combines with J gene TRBJ2-1; 7 nucleotides line up with TRBD1. The CDR3 consists of 11 residues. CDR1 and CDR2 (germline): SGHRS, YFSETQ. Trimming removed 7 bases from V and 10 bases from J; junction bases left unmatched: 5. CDR3: CASGDRAEQFF. DNA for the CDR3: TGCGCCAGCGGCGACAGGGCCGAGCAGTTCTTC.

A few counts support this clonotype. The V and J genes are TRBV29-1 and TRBJ1-2; a possible D gene is TRBD1 (6 bases). Deletions cut 4 bases from V and 3 bases from J, with 18 bases between. Per the germline V gene, CDR1 is SQVTM and CDR2 is ANQGSEA. This CDR3 is built from 15 residues. DNA for the CDR3: TGCAGCGTTGCCCTCCCAGGGGAGCTATACTATGGCTACACCTTC. Translation gives CSVALPGELYYGYTF.

Many counts were recorded for this clonotype. The chain has TRBV6-5 and TRBJ1-2, with D uncertain. Germline CDR1 reads MNHEY; CDR2 reads SVGAGI. The CDR3 covers 13 residues. V was cut by 6 bases and J by 1 base, with 9 bases left in between. The chain's CDR3 is CASRAHLNYGYTF. CDR3 coding DNA: TGTGCCAGCAGGGCACACCTTAACTATGGCTACACCTTC.

V usage is TRBV3-1 and J usage is TRBJ2-3; D may correspond to TRBD1 or TRBD2 (5 bases each). Germline CDR1 LGHDT, CDR2 YNNKEL (reference sequence). This CDR3 region has 12 residues. V was trimmed by 4 bases and J by 8 bases, leaving 10 bases between them. Written as DNA, the CDR3 is TGTGCCAGCAGCCCGGGACCAACTACGCAGTATTTT. This translates into CASSPGPTTQYF.

This clonotype was counted between two and nine times. This chain links TRBV2 with TRBJ1-1, with 8 bases fitting TRBD1. V lost 8 bases to trimming and J lost 1 base; unmatched junction nucleotides: 3. CDR1 SNHLY and CDR2 FYNNEI come from the germline V gene. The CDR3 is 13 amino acids. CDR3 nucleotides: TGTGCCAGCGGGACAGGCTCGAACACTGAAGCTTTCTTT. Translated: CASGTGSNTEAFF. The whole variable domain, filled in from reference TRBV2 and TRBJ1-1, reads EPEVTQTPSHQVTQMGQEVILRCVPISNHLYFYWYRQILGQKVEFLVSFYNNEISEKSEIFDDQFSVERPDGSNFTLKIRSTKLEDSAMYFCASGTGSNTEAFFGQGTRLTVV.

This clonotype showed up just a few times. V is TRBV20-1 and J is TRBJ2-5; D is possibly TRBD1 (6 bases). The CDR3 spans 13 residues. Germline lookup yields CDR1 DFQATT and CDR2 SNEGSKA (reference sequence). The V end lost 5 bases, the J end lost 5 bases, and 15 bases lay between the germline ends. CDR3 in amino acids: CSAPGGAGETQYF. The CDR3 DNA follows: TGCAGTGCTCCTGGGGGCGCAGGGGAGACCCAGTACTTC.

V and J are TRBV11-1 and TRBJ2-3; 8 positions agree with TRBD2. CDR3 length: 15 residues. Germline V gene lookup returns CDR1 SGHAT and CDR2 FQDESV (reference sequence). Trimming at V came to 7 bases and at J to 1 base, leaving 7 bases not matched to a gene. The chain's CDR3 is CASTEGRGGTDTQYF. The CDR3 nucleotides are TGTGCCAGCACCGAAGGGCGGGGGGGCACAGATACGCAGTATTTT.

The V gene is TRBV5-1, the J gene TRBJ2-5, with 7 nucleotides matching TRBD1. Germline values: CDR1 SGHRS, CDR2 YFSETQ. J was trimmed by 5 bases and V by 3 bases; bases with no gene match: 13. The CDR3 loop spans 16 amino acids. CDR3 DNA sequence: TGCGCCAGCAGCTCCAGAGTTCAAGGGGGCGAGGAGACCCAGTACTTC. Translation gives CASSSRVQGGEETQYF.

The table lists this clonotype with many counts. V is TRBV5-1 and J is TRBJ2-3; TRBD1 agrees at 8 bases. The CDR3 sequence is 17 residues long. Per germline, CDR1 SGHRS and CDR2 YFSETQ. The V segment lost 5 bases and the J segment 0 bases; nucleotides outside the gene matches: 11. CDR3 nucleotide sequence: TGCGCCAGCAGTTTCATCTCAACAGGGGGGAGCACAGATACGCAGTATTTT. It translates to CASSFISTGGSTDTQYF. Full variable domain (remainder filled in from reference TRBV5-1 and TRBJ2-3): KAGVTQTPRYLIKTRGQQVTLSCSPISGHRSVSWYQQTPGQGLQFLFEYFSETQRNKGNFPGRFSGRQFSNSRSEMNVSTLELGDSALYLCASSFISTGGSTDTQYFGPGTRLTVL.

This clonotype has more than one count but fewer than ten. This rearrangement joins TRBV18 to TRBJ1-4, with 9 positions matching TRBD1. Germline V gene data show CDR1 as KGHSH and CDR2 as LQKENI. This CDR3 contains 14 residues. The V and J ends lost 5 bases and 8 bases, in that order; junction bases with no gene match: 6. CDR3 bases: TGTGCCAGCTCAACGGGACAGGGTCAAGAAAAACTGTTTTTT. Amino acids: CASSTGQGQEKLFF.

This clonotype was counted a few times. V usage is TRBV19 and J usage is TRBJ2-2; maybe TRBD1 (5 bases). CDR1 and CDR2 from the germline V gene are LNHDA and SQIVND (reference sequence). The V end lost 5 bases, the J end lost 6 bases, and 13 bases lay between the germline ends. The CDR3 covers 14 residues. The CDR3 region is CASSLNRWSGELFF. CDR3 DNA: TGTGCCAGTAGTCTAAACAGGTGGTCCGGGGAGCTGTTTTTT.